This TCR beta chain was captured in a study of somatic mutations in cytotoxic T cells in rheumatoid arthritis. Study-level information: Immediately following diagnosis and ahead of any treatment, patient blood (around 28 ml EDTA) was drawn.

Generated by immunoSEQ multiplex PCR, the TCRdb table keeps only in-frame clones and is missing some. The sample yields more than 15,000 clones, 85% seen once. In regard to this clone: Its target is unknown.

V lost 1 base to trimming and J lost 5 bases, with 6 bases between them. The CDR3 runs 12 residues. The germline CDR1 and CDR2 sequences are SNHLY and FYNNEI. Findings and limits, study-wide: Patients with rheumatoid arthritis did not differ significantly from age-matched healthy controls in CD8+ T-cell clonality. Of the expanded CD8+ clones, the antigen targets were not known.

The rearrangement links TRBV2 to TRBJ2-7; D not certain. The sample consisted of CD8+ T cells sorted from blood. The sequence came from a woman in her thirties or forties with rheumatoid arthritis. The CDR3 DNA reads as TGTGCCAGCAGTGAAGACGCTAACGAGCAGTACTTC. Amino acids: CASSEDANEQYF.